The entry below gives a single T cell receptor (beta chain) sequence along with its context. TCRdb's copy holds only in-frame clones and misses some; the assay was immunoSEQ multiplex PCR. The data contain under 200,000 clones, more than 70% of them singletons. There are 15 residues in the CDR3. Germline CDR1 is MNHEY and CDR2 is SVGAGI. V gave up 5 bases and J gave up 0 bases, with 13 bases separating them. This sample is part of a study of blood T cell repertoires in COVID-19. In the study overall: Samples came from the United States, Italy and Spain, spanning acute and convalescent COVID-19. In each case, the material was cDNA or gDNA derived from T cells, B-cell-depleted T cells, or PBMCs.

The chain carries TRBV6-5 and TRBJ1-1; D gene uncertain. This sequence was found in a man aged 45 to 65 with active or convalescent COVID-19. The specimen was peripheral blood. CDR3 nucleotide sequence: TGTGCCAGCAGTACCGTAATCGGGATGAACACTGAAGCTTTCTTT. Its protein product is CASSTVIGMNTEAFF.